Listed here are 3 T cell receptor beta chains from one sample, sequenced in a study of blood T cell repertoires in COVID-19. This table comes from immunoSEQ multiplex PCR, and its TCRdb copy is limited to in-frame clones, with some not included. The top ten hold roughly a sixth of the sample, which has some 170,000 clones, about 88% seen once. Material: peripheral blood. The origin of the receptors is a man aged 60 to 69 with active or convalescent COVID-19.

This clone was counted a single time. The CDR3 bases are TGTGCCACCAGTGGTGAGGGTGGTCAGCCCCAGCATTTT. This codes for CATSGEGGQPQHF. The V gene is TRBV24-1, the J gene TRBJ1-5, with D hard to call. The germline CDR1 and CDR2 sequences are KGHDR and SFDVKD. Trimming left V 5 bases short and J 6 bases short, with 10 bases between. CDR3 length: 13 residues.

A word on this clone: Other nucleotide sequences from this sample produce the same CDR3. The V gene is TRBV2, the J gene TRBJ2-1, with 11 bases identical to TRBD1. This CDR3 has 15 residues. J gave up 6 bases and V 1 base, and 2 bases lay outside the gene matches. Germline lookup yields CDR1 SNHLY and CDR2 FYNNEI. The CDR3 loop reads CASSEEGQGVNEQFF. CDR3 in DNA: TGTGCCAGCAGTGAAGAGGGACAGGGGGTCAATGAGCAGTTCTTC.

This sequence joins TRBV11-2 and TRBJ2-3; 7 bases are shared with TRBD2. Germline trimming cut 5 bases from V and 4 bases from J; bases unmatched to any gene: 15. The CDR3 is made up of 17 amino acids. Germline CDR1 is SGHAT and CDR2 is FQNNGV. CDR3 DNA sequence: TGTGCCAGCAGCCAACCTAGGACTAGATTCGCGCCAGATACGCAGTATTTT. Amino acid sequence: CASSQPRTRFAPDTQYF.